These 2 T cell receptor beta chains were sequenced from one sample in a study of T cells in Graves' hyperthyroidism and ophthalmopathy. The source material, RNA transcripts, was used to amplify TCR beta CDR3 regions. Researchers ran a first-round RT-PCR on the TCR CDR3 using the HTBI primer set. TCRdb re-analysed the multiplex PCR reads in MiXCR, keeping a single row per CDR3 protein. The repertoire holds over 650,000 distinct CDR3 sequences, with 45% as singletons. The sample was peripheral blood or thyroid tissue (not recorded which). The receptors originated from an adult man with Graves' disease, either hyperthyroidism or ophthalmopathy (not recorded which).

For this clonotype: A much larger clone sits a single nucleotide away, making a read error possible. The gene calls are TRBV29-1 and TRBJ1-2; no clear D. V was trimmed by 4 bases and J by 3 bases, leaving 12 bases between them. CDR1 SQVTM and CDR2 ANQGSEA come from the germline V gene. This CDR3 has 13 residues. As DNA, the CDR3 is TGCAGCGTTGTGAGCAAACCCGACTATGGCTACACCTTC. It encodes CSVVSKPDYGYTF.

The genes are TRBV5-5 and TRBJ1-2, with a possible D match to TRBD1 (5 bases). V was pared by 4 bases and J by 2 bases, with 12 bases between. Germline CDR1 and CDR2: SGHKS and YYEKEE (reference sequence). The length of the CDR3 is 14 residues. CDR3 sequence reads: CASSIERGNYGYTF. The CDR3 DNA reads TGTGCCAGCAGCATCGAACGGGGGAACTATGGCTACACCTTC.